This record looks at one TCR beta chain sequence and its context. The data stem from a study of blood T cell repertoires in COVID-19. Overall study: In each case, the material was cDNA or gDNA derived from T cells, B-cell-depleted T cells, or PBMCs.

Original data processing: Scientists estimated how many nucleated cells there were by amplifying reference gene primers. Clones were sequenced by immunoSEQ multiplex PCR, and TCRdb holds only the in-frame ones, with some missing. Clone size and V and J calls were adopted from that table, with D and trimming inferred from the DNA. The sample yields about 160,000 clones, roughly 90% seen once. This clonotype was sampled from a man aged 25 to 40 with COVID-19, enrolled during active disease. The sequencing input was peripheral blood.

The CDR3 sequence: CASSPRGTGQAGANVLTF. DNA of the CDR3: TGTGCCAGCTCACCAAGAGGAACAGGGCAAGCCGGGGCCAACGTCCTGACTTTC. This chain connects TRBV18 to TRBJ2-6, with D perhaps matching TRBD1 (6 bases). Germline-derived CDR1 and CDR2 are KGHSH and LQKENI. V lost 2 bases to trimming and J lost 4 bases, with 18 bases between them. The CDR3 spans 18 residues.